Listed here is a single T cell receptor beta chain. Its antigen is undetermined. V was shortened by 3 bases and J by 0 bases, with 15 bases between the two germline ends. CDR3 length equals 17 residues. CDR1 and CDR2 from the germline V gene are KGHSH and LQKENI. The data derive from a study of CD8 T cells in ankylosing spondylitis. Quantitative molecular-barcoded 5'-RACE generated the TCR beta libraries. TCRdb re-analysed the 5' RACE reads in MiXCR, keeping a single row per CDR3 protein. The sample has 650,000 to 800,000 distinct CDR3 sequences; under 20% are singletons. Study conclusions and caveats: It appeared that ankylosing spondylitis blood was characterized by a TCR beta motif of roughly 8 highly homologous variants. The clones that were linked to disease were reported to be significantly enriched in matched synovial fluid samples from ankylosing spondylitis patients. Reactive arthritis synovial fluid and blood previously showed some of these motif variants.

The TCR originated in a male donor with ankylosing spondylitis. The chain links TRBV18 to TRBJ2-1, with D possibly matching TRBD1 (5 bases). Sequencing was carried out using blood, either unsorted or a sorted T cell fraction (not recorded which). The CDR3 DNA follows: TGTGCCAGCTCACCTTTGGCGGACACGAGCTCCTACAATGAGCAGTTCTTC. This translates into CASSPLADTSSYNEQFF.